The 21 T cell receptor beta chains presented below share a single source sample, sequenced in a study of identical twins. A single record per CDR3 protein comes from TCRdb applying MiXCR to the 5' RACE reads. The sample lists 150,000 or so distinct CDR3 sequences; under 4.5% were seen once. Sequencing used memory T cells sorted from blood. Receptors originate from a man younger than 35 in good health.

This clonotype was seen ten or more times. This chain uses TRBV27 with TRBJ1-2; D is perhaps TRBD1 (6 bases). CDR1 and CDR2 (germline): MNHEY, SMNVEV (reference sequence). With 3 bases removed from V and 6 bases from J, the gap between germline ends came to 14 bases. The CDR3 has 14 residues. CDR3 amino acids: CASSFLKTGDGYTF. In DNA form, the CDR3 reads TGTGCCAGCAGTTTCCTTAAGACAGGAGATGGCTACACCTTC.

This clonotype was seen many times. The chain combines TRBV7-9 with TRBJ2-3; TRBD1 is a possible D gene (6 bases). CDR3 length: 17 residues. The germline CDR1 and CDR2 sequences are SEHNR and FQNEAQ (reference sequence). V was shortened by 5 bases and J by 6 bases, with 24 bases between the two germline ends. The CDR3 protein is CASSRSTGTLKTDTQYF. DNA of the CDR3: TGTGCCAGCAGCCGCAGCACAGGGACACTAAAGACGGATACGCAGTATTTT.

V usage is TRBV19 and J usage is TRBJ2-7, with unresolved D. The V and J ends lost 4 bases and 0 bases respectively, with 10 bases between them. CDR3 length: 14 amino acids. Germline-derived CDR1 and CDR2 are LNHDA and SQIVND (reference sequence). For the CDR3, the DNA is TGTGCCAGTAGTAGTCGACAAAGCTCCTACGAGCAGTACTTC. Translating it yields CASSSRQSSYEQYF. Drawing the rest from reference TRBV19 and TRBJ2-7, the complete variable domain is DGGITQSPKYLFRKEGQNVTLSCEQNLNHDAMYWYRQDPGQGLRLIYYSQIVNDFQKGDIAEGYSVSREKKESFPLTVTSAQKNPTAFYLCASSSRQSSYEQYFGPGTRLTVT.

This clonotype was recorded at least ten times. In DNA, the CDR3 is TGCAGTGCTCTTTCCTTTAGGGAAAACACTGAAGCTTTCTTT. It translates to CSALSFRENTEAFF. This sequence joins TRBV20-1 and TRBJ1-1; D not resolved. The CDR3 extends over 14 amino acids. V was trimmed by 5 bases and J by 2 bases, leaving 15 bases between them. Germline CDR1 and CDR2: DFQATT and SNEGSKA (reference sequence).

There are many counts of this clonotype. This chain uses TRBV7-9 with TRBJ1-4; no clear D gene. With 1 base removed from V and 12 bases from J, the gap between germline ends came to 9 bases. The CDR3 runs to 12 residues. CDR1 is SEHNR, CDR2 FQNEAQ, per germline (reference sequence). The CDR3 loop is CASSLDRLELFF. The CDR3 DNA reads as TGTGCCAGCAGCTTAGATCGGTTGGAACTGTTTTTT. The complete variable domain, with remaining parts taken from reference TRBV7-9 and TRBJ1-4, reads DTGVSQNPRHKITKRGQNVTFRCDPISEHNRLYWYRQTLGQGPEFLTYFQNEAQLEKSRLLSDRFSAERPKGSFSTLEIQRTEQGDSAMYLCASSLDRLELFFGSGTQLSVL.

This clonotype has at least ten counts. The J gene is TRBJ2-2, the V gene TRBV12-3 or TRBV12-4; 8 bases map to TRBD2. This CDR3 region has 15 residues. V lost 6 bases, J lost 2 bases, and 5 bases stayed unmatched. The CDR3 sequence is CASRAAGVNTGELFF. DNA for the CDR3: TGTGCCAGCAGGGCAGCGGGAGTTAACACCGGGGAGCTGTTTTTT.

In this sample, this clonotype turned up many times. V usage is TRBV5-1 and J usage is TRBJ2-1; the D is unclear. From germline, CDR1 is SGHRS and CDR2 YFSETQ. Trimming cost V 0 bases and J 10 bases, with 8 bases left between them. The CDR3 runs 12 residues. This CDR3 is CASSLEWVEQFF. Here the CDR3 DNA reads TGCGCCAGCAGCTTGGAATGGGTCGAGCAGTTCTTC. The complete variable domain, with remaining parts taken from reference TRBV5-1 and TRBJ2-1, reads KAGVTQTPRYLIKTRGQQVTLSCSPISGHRSVSWYQQTPGQGLQFLFEYFSETQRNKGNFPGRFSGRQFSNSRSEMNVSTLELGDSALYLCASSLEWVEQFFGPGTRLTVL.

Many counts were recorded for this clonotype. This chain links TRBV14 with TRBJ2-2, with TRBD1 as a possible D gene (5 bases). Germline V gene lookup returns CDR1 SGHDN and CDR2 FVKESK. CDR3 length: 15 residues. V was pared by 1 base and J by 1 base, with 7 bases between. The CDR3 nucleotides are TGTGCCAGCAGCCAAGTAACAGGGAACACCGGGGAGCTGTTTTTT. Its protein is CASSQVTGNTGELFF.

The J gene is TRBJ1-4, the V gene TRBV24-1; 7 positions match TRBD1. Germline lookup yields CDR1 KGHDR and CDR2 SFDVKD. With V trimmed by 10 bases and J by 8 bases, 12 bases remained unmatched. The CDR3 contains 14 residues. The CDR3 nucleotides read TGTGCCACTTCATCGGGACAGTTGGACGAAAAACTGTTTTTT. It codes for CATSSGQLDEKLFF.

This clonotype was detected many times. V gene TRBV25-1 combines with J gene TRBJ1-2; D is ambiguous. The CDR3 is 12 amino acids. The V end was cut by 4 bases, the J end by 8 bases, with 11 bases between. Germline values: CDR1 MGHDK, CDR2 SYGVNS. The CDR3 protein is CASSGSGFGYTF. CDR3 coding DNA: TGTGCCAGCAGTGGATCGGGTTTCGGCTACACCTTC.

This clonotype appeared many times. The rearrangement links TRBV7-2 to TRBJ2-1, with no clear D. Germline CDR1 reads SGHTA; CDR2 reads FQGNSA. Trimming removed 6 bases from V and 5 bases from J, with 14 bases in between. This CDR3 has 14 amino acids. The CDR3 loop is CASRSYLIHNEQFF. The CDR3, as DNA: TGTGCCAGCAGATCCTATTTAATACACAATGAGCAGTTCTTC.

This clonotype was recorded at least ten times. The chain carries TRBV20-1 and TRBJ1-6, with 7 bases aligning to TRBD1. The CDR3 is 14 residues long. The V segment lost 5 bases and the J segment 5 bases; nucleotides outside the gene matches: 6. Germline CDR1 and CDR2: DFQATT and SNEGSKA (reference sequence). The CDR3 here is CSALRTGDNSPLHF. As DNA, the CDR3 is TGCAGTGCTCTTAGGACAGGCGATAATTCACCCCTCCACTTT.

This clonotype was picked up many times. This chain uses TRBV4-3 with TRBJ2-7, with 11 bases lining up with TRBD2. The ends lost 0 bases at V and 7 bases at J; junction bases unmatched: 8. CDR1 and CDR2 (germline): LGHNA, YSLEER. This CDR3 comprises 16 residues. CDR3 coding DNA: TGCGCCAGCAGCCAAGACGGGACTAGCGGCCTCGCGGAGCAGTACTTC. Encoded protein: CASSQDGTSGLAEQYF.

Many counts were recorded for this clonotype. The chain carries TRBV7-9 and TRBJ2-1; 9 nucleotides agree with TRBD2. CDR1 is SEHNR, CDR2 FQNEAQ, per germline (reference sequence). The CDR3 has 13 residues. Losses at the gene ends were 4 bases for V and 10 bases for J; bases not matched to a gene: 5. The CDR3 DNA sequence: TGTGCCAGCAGCTCGGACCTAGCGGGAGAGCAGTTCTTC. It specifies CASSSDLAGEQFF.

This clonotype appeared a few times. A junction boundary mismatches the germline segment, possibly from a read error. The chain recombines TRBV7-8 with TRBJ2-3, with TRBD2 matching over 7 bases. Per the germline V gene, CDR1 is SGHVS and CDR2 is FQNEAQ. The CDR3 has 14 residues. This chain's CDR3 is CVSSLGLVADTQYF. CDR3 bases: TGTGTCAGCAGCTTAGGACTAGTTGCTGATACGCAGTATTTT.

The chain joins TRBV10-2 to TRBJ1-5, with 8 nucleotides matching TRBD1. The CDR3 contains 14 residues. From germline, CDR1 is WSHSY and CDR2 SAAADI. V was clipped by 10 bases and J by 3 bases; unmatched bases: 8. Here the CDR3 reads CATGTGTLNQPQHF. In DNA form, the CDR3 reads TGCGCCACCGGGACAGGAACCCTCAATCAGCCCCAGCATTTT.

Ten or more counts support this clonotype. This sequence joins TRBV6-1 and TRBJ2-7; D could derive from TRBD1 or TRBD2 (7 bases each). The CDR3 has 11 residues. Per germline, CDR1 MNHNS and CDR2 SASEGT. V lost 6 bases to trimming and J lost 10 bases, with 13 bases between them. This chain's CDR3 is CASSDRDYQYV. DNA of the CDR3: TGTGCCAGCAGCGACAGGGACTATCAGTACGTC.

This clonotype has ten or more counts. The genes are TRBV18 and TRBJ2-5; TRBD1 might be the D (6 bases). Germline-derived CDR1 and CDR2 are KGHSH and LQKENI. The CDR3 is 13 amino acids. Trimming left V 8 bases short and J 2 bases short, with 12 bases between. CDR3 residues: CASSPGQQETQYF. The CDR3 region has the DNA TGTGCCAGCAGTCCGGGACAACAAGAGACCCAGTACTTC.

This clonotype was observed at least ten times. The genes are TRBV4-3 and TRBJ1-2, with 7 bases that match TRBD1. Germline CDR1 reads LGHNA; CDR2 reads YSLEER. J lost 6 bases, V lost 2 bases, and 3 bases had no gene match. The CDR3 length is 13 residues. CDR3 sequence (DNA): TGCGCCAGCAGCCAACGACAGGGTGATGGCTACACCTTC. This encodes CASSQRQGDGYTF.

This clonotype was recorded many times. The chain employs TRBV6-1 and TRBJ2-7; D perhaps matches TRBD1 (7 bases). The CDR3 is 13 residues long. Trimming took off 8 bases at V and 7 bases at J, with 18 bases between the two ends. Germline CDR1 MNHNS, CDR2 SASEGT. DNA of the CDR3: TGTGCCAGCTGGCGGGCGGGACAGAAAGAGCAGTACTTC. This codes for CASWRAGQKEQYF.

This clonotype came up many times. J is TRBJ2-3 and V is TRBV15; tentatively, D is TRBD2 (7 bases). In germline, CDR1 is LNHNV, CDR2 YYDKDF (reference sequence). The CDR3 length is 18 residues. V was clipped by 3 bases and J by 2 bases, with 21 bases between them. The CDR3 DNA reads TGTGCCACCAGCAGCTTGGGGGCTAGCGGACTATTCACAGATACGCAGTATTTT. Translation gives CATSSLGASGLFTDTQYF.